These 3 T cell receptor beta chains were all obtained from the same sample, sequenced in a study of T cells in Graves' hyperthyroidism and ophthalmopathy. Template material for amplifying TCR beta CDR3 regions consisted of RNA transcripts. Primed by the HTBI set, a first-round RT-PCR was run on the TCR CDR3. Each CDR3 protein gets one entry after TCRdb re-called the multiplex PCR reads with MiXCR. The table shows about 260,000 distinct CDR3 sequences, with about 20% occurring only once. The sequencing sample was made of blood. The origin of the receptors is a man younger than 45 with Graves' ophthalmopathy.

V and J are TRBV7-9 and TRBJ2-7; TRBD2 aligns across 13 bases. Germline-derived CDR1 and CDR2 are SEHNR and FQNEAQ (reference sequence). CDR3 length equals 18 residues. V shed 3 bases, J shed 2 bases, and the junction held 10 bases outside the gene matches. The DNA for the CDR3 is TGTGCCAGCAGCTTCGGGACTAGCGGGAACGTTAGGCCCTACGAGCAGTACTTC. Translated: CASSFGTSGNVRPYEQYF.

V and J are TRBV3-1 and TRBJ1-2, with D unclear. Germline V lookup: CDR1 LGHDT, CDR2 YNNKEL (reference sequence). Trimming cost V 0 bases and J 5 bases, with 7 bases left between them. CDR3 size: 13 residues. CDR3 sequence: CASSQELWYGYTF. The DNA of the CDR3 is TGTGCCAGCAGCCAAGAGTTGTGGTATGGCTACACCTTC.

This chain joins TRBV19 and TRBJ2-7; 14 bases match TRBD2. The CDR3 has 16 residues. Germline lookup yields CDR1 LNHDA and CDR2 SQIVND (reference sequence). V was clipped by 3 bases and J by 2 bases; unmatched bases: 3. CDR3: CASSMGLAGAPYEQYF. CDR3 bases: TGTGCCAGTAGTATGGGACTAGCGGGAGCTCCCTACGAGCAGTACTTC. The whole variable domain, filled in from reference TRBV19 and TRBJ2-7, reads DGGITQSPKYLFRKEGQNVTLSCEQNLNHDAMYWYRQDPGQGLRLIYYSQIVNDFQKGDIAEGYSVSREKKESFPLTVTSAQKNPTAFYLCASSMGLAGAPYEQYFGPGTRLTVT.